This T cell receptor beta chain was recovered during a study of regulatory T cells in long-lasting Graves disease. Time point given: newly diagnosed GD, antithyroid drugs for less than 3 months. Isolated PBMC RNA provided the starting material for the TCR library. CDR3 length: 11 residues. With 8 bases removed from V and 5 bases from J, the gap between germline ends came to 12 bases. Germline V gene sequence: CDR1 GTSNPN, CDR2 SVGIG (reference sequence). TCR beta libraries were built with iRepertoire HTBI primers and Arm-PCR of CDR3 regions. Per the original methods: Across all samples, just over 60 TRBV segments and 15 or so TRBJ segments were identified. TCRdb fed the multiplex PCR reads into MiXCR, producing one record per CDR3 protein. The V and J calls follow TCRdb's processing rather than the paper's. The sample carries 350,000 to 550,000 distinct CDR3 sequences, 13% to 15% recorded once. The sample holds a few counts of this clonotype.

These same data were also listed under a study on T cells in Graves' hyperthyroidism and ophthalmopathy. That source reports: TCR CDR3 underwent first-round RT-PCR with the HTBI primer set. Ophthalmopathy cases were set apart from stable hyperthyroidism by a 13 V-J model.

The material sequenced was peripheral blood mononuclear cells (PBMCs), taken at new diagnosis, from a patient treated with antithyroid drugs. The V call is TRBV30, the J call TRBJ1-2; tentatively, D is TRBD1 (5 bases). This clonotype was sampled from a woman between 50 and 59 years old with Graves disease. CDR3 sequence reads: CATRGTYGYTF. The CDR3 bases are TGTGCCACCCGGGGGACTTATGGCTACACCTTC.